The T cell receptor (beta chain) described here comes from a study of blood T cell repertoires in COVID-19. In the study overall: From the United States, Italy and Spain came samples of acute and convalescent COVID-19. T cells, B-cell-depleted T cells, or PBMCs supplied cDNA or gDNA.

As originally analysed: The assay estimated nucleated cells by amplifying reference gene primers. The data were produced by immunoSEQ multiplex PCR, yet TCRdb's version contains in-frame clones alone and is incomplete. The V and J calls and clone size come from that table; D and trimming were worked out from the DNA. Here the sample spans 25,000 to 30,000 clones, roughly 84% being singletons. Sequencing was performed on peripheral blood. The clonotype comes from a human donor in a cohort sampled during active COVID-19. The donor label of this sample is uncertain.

This CDR3 is CASSFSAGGSTDTQYF. As DNA, the CDR3 is TGTGCCAGCAGTTTTTCGGCGGGGGGGAGCACAGATACGCAGTATTTT. The chain is built from TRBV28 and TRBJ2-3; 9 positions match TRBD2. V gave up 3 bases and J gave up 0 bases; unmatched junction bases: 4. CDR3 size: 16 residues. CDR1 is MDHEN and CDR2 is SYDVKM in the germline V gene. Combining the CDR3 with reference TRBV28 and TRBJ2-3 gives the whole variable domain DVKVTQSSRYLVKRTGEKVFLECVQDMDHENMFWYRQDPGLGLRLIYFSYDVKMKEKGDIPEGYSVSREKKERFSLILESASTNQTSMYLCASSFSAGGSTDTQYFGPGTRLTVL.